The 16 T cell receptor beta chains presented below share a single source sample, sequenced in a study of T cells in Graves' hyperthyroidism and ophthalmopathy. RNA transcripts were the template for amplifying TCR beta CDR3 regions. First-round RT-PCR with HTBI primers amplified the TCR CDR3 region. Via MiXCR, TCRdb re-called the multiplex PCR reads, giving one row per CDR3 protein. The sample shows almost 350,000 distinct CDR3 sequences, roughly 20% of them seen only once. Sequencing input: blood. These receptor sequences come from a woman in her thirties or forties with Graves' ophthalmopathy.

The V and J genes are TRBV29-1 and TRBJ2-3; tentatively, D is TRBD2 (6 bases). This CDR3 spans 15 amino acids. The ends were cut back, 2 bases at V and 3 bases at J, with 15 bases in the middle. In germline, CDR1 is SQVTM, CDR2 ANQGSEA. For the CDR3, the DNA is TGCAGCGTTGAAAGGGCGGGATGGGGGACAGATACGCAGTATTTT. Translating it yields CSVERAGWGTDTQYF.

Many counts were recorded for this clonotype. The chain has TRBV6-2 or TRBV6-3 and TRBJ1-5; a weak D match, TRBD1 (5 bases). Looked up from germline, CDR1 is MNHEY and CDR2 is SVGEGT. The CDR3 spans 14 residues. The ends were cut back, 11 bases at V and 0 bases at J, with 14 bases in the middle. The CDR3 DNA reads as TGTGCCTCGGACGAGGACAATAGCAATCAGCCCCAGCATTTT. As protein: CASDEDNSNQPQHF.

The table lists this clonotype with many counts. The chain combines TRBV6-1 with TRBJ1-1, with unresolved D. CDR1 and CDR2 (germline): MNHNS, SASEGT. V was pared by 2 bases and J by 4 bases, with 11 bases between. This CDR3 has 14 residues. The DNA of the CDR3 is TGTGCCAGCAGTGAATCACCAGCGAGCACTGAAGCTTTCTTT. Its protein product is CASSESPASTEAFF.

Ten or more counts support this clonotype. The chain employs TRBV11-2 and TRBJ2-7; D remains ambiguous. The CDR3 is 13 amino acids. V lost 7 bases and J 3 bases, leaving 13 bases between the germline ends. The V gene's germline CDR1 is SGHAT and CDR2 FQNNGV. The CDR3 spells CASKGVENYEQYF. The CDR3 nucleotides read TGTGCCAGCAAAGGTGTGGAGAACTACGAGCAGTACTTC.

This clonotype has a count of ten or more. This chain links TRBV10-1 with TRBJ2-5; D is unresolved. V lost 0 bases and J lost 4, with 3 bases in between. The V gene's germline CDR1 is WNHNN and CDR2 SYGVQD (reference sequence). The CDR3 sequence is 12 residues long. The CDR3 DNA reads TGCGCCAGCAGTGAGTCTAGAGAGACCCAGTACTTC. The encoded protein is CASSESRETQYF.

This clonotype came up a few times. The chain combines TRBV3-1 with TRBJ2-3, with D possibly matching TRBD2 (6 bases). The CDR3 is 15 residues long. V lost 4 bases to trimming and J lost 4 bases, with 15 bases between them. CDR1 is LGHDT, CDR2 YNNKEL, per germline (reference sequence). CDR3 sequence reads: CASSRYSGSADTQYF. In DNA, the CDR3 is TGTGCCAGCAGCCGGTACTCCGGGAGTGCAGATACGCAGTATTTT.

Comments on this clonotype: A single base separates this from a much larger clone, so it may be a read error. J is TRBJ1-1 and V is TRBV9, with 9 bases that match TRBD1. The CDR3 consists of 17 residues. The J segment lost 0 bases and the V segment lost 7 bases, leaving 13 bases of the junction unmatched. Looked up from germline, CDR1 is SGDLS and CDR2 is YYNGEE. DNA for the CDR3: TGTGCCAGCCTAGGACCTCGACAGGGGGGCATGAACACTGAAGCTTTCTTT. Translation gives CASLGPRQGGMNTEAFF.

The sample holds many counts of this clonotype. The chain carries TRBV30 and TRBJ1-1; no clear D gene. CDR1 and CDR2 from the germline V gene are GTSNPN and SVGIG (reference sequence). V lost 2 bases and J lost 2, with 6 bases in between. This CDR3 is 12 amino acids long. The CDR3 protein is CAWSPLNTEAFF. DNA of the CDR3: TGTGCCTGGAGTCCCCTTAACACTGAAGCTTTCTTT.

This clonotype was observed at least ten times. The chain has TRBV12-3 or TRBV12-4 and TRBJ2-7; maybe TRBD1 (6 bases). Trimming stripped 2 bases from V and 4 bases from J, with 21 bases between. The CDR3 is 17 amino acids. The CDR3 DNA sequence: TGTGCCAGCAGTTTATTACCACTAACAGGGAGAGGTTACGAGCAGTACTTC. Protein sequence: CASSLLPLTGRGYEQYF.

A word on this clonotype: A much larger clone lies a single base off, so this may be a read error. The chain recombines TRBV6-2 or TRBV6-3 with TRBJ1-5, with D unclear. CDR3 length: 14 residues. CDR1 is MNHEY, CDR2 SVGEGT, per germline. Trimming shortened V by 2 bases and J by 3 bases, and 8 bases separated the two germline ends. CDR3 bases: TGTGCCAGCAGTTACCCGCCGGCCAATCAGCCCCAGCATTTT. Its translation is CASSYPPANQPQHF.

The V and J genes are TRBV7-2 and TRBJ1-2; the D is unclear. V lost 5 bases to trimming and J lost 4 bases, with 14 bases between them. Germline-derived CDR1 and CDR2 are SGHTA and FQGNSA. This CDR3 contains 14 residues. The CDR3 spells CASSPAHRTYGYTF. Here the CDR3 DNA reads TGTGCCAGCAGCCCCGCACATAGGACCTATGGCTACACCTTC.

This clonotype was detected many times. A read error is possible here, since a much larger clone lies one base away. The rearrangement links TRBV27 to TRBJ2-2; D remains unclear. Between the trimmed V and J ends, which lost 3 bases and 6 bases, there was a span of 5 bases. Germline loops: CDR1 MNHEY, CDR2 SMNVEV (reference sequence). This CDR3 region has 12 residues. The CDR3 region has the DNA TGTGCCAGCAGTTTGGATTCCGGGGAGCTGTTTTTT. It encodes CASSLDSGELFF.

Remarks on this clonotype: It may be a read error: a sequence one base away is much more abundant. The final CDR3 position lacks the conserved phenylalanine or tryptophan, pointing to a likely read error. The rearrangement joins TRBV30 to TRBJ1-2; D perhaps matches TRBD1 (5 bases). This CDR3 has 16 amino acids. Trimming cost V 1 base and J 4 bases, with 19 bases left between them. Germline CDR1 is GTSNPN and CDR2 is SVGIG (reference sequence). CDR3 in DNA: TGTGCCTGGAGTGCGGGCCCGGGGAGGGGCGGCTATGGCTACACCCTC. Translating gives CAWSAGPGRGGYGYTL.

The table lists this clonotype with many counts. V is TRBV7-6 and J is TRBJ2-5; the match to TRBD1 covers 7 bases. There are 15 residues in the CDR3. Germline-derived CDR1 and CDR2 are SGHVS and FNYEAQ. The J segment lost 4 bases and the V segment lost 5 bases, leaving 10 bases of the junction unmatched. CDR3 region: CASSRSPTGSETQYF. As DNA, the CDR3 is TGTGCCAGCAGCCGAAGCCCGACAGGGTCAGAGACCCAGTACTTC. The entire variable domain, with the rest obtained from reference TRBV7-6 and TRBJ2-5, is as follows: GAGVSQSPRYKVTKRGQDVALRCDPISGHVSLYWYRQALGQGPEFLTYFNYEAQQDKSGLPNDRFSAERPEGSISTLTIQRTEQRDSAMYRCASSRSPTGSETQYFGPGTRLLVL.

This clonotype was seen ten or more times. The chain combines TRBV29-1 with TRBJ2-7; 8 bases are a match to TRBD2. Losses at the gene ends were 6 bases for V and 4 bases for J; bases not matched to a gene: 11. CDR3 length equals 14 residues. Germline V gene data show CDR1 as SQVTM and CDR2 as ANQGSEA. CDR3 amino acids: CSVRGLGKTYEQYF. DNA for the CDR3: TGCAGCGTGCGGGGACTAGGGAAAACGTACGAGCAGTACTTC.

This clonotype was seen more than once but under ten times. This chain connects TRBV18 to TRBJ1-1, with D possibly matching TRBD1 (5 bases). Per the germline V gene, CDR1 is KGHSH and CDR2 is LQKENI. Trimming shortened V by 8 bases and J by 1 base, and 17 bases separated the two germline ends. This CDR3 comprises 15 residues. CDR3 DNA: TGTGCCAGCCATATCACGGGGCAGGAGAACACTGAAGCTTTCTTT. Amino acids: CASHITGQENTEAFF.